The 30 T cell receptor beta chains below were found in one sample sequenced in a study of blood T cell repertoires in COVID-19 (dated by TCRdb to 2019 to 2021). Receptor amplification or capture employed the immunoSEQ multiplex PCR assay. This is the immuneACCESS table as TCRdb keeps it, with only in-frame sequences that have V and J called. A part of the clones is gone; compared with another copy, unresolved V genes explain less than half, and the rest is unexplained. The sample records about 260,000 clones, approximately 82% of which are singletons. Of the sample, 1.5% to 2% falls within the top ten clones. Sequencing was carried out using peripheral blood. These receptors were obtained from an elderly woman with acute or convalescent COVID-19.

The J gene is TRBJ1-4, the V gene TRBV7-2, with D tentatively TRBD1 (5 bases). This CDR3 is 14 amino acids long. Germline V gene lookup returns CDR1 SGHTA and CDR2 FQGNSA. Trimming took off 5 bases at V and 4 bases at J, with 11 bases between the two ends. The CDR3 loop reads CASSDSLNNEKLFF. DNA of the CDR3: TGTGCCAGCAGCGACAGCTTAAATAATGAAAAACTGTTTTTT.

The V call is TRBV5-1, the J call TRBJ1-1; tentatively, D is TRBD1 (6 bases). Germline V lookup: CDR1 SGHRS, CDR2 YFSETQ. Between the trimmed V and J ends, which lost 4 bases and 6 bases, there was a span of 25 bases. The CDR3 totals 17 residues. In DNA, the CDR3 is TGCGCCAGCAGCCCGACACTACGGACAGTAAAAGTCCCTGAAGCTTTCTTT. It encodes CASSPTLRTVKVPEAFF.

This clone has a single count. The chain uses TRBV5-1 and TRBJ1-6, with D tentatively TRBD1 (5 bases). The CDR3 has 14 residues. Germline CDR1 is SGHRS and CDR2 is YFSETQ. Trimming stripped 3 bases from V and 8 bases from J, with 12 bases between. CDR3: CASSSGIVDSPLHF. Written as DNA, the CDR3 is TGCGCCAGCAGCTCAGGGATAGTTGATTCACCCCTCCACTTT. Supplemented by reference TRBV5-1 and TRBJ1-6, the full variable domain reads KAGVTQTPRYLIKTRGQQVTLSCSPISGHRSVSWYQQTPGQGLQFLFEYFSETQRNKGNFPGRFSGRQFSNSRSEMNVSTLELGDSALYLCASSSGIVDSPLHFGNGTRLTVT.

The chain employs TRBV7-3 and TRBJ2-1, with D possibly being TRBD1 (6 bases). The CDR3 sequence is 16 residues long. From germline, CDR1 is SGHTA and CDR2 FQGTGA. Trimming removed 0 bases at V and 4 bases at J, with 13 bases between. Here the CDR3 reads CASSLTPTGQYNEQFF. In DNA form, the CDR3 reads TGTGCCAGCAGCTTAACGCCCACTGGACAGTACAATGAGCAGTTCTTC.

This rearrangement joins TRBV6-1 to TRBJ1-2; maybe TRBD1 (6 bases). Germline CDR1 is MNHNS and CDR2 is SASEGT. This CDR3 comprises 13 residues. V was clipped by 5 bases and J by 4 bases, with 11 bases between them. The CDR3, as DNA: TGTGCCAGCAGTCGGGACAATATCTATGGCTACACCTTC. It translates to CASSRDNIYGYTF.

V gene TRBV6-2 or TRBV6-3 combines with J gene TRBJ2-4; 9 positions agree with TRBD2. The CDR3 loop spans 17 amino acids. The germline V gene encodes CDR1 MNHEY and CDR2 SVGEGT. After removal of 3 bases from V and 0 bases from J, the junction contained 6 bases not matched to a gene. This chain's CDR3 is CASSYSLAGLAKNIQYF. The CDR3 nucleotides are TGTGCCAGCAGTTATTCTCTAGCGGGATTAGCCAAAAACATTCAGTACTTC.

The CDR3 loop is CASSERGDGLGNTIYF. CDR3 DNA sequence: TGTGCCAGCAGTGAACGAGGGGACGGACTAGGAAACACCATATATTTT. This chain joins TRBV6-1 and TRBJ1-3, with a possible D match to TRBD1 (5 bases). This CDR3 is 16 amino acids long. The V and J ends lost 2 bases and 4 bases respectively, with 15 bases between them. Germline V gene sequence: CDR1 MNHNS, CDR2 SASEGT.

The chain uses TRBV19 and TRBJ2-1; D is undetermined. Trimming pared 3 bases from V and 3 bases from J, leaving 15 bases between. Germline loops: CDR1 LNHDA, CDR2 SQIVND (reference sequence). The CDR3 spans 16 residues. CDR3 nucleotide sequence: TGTGCCAGTAGTATTGGCGGTGCCCTTGTCTACAATGAGCAGTTCTTC. Its translation: CASSIGGALVYNEQFF.

The table lists this clone with a few counts. The CDR3 DNA is TGTGCCAGCAGCCGCTCCACTAGCGGGGGGAATAGGTTCTTC. Amino acid sequence: CASSRSTSGGNRFF. The chain joins TRBV28 to TRBJ2-1, with 12 nucleotides matching TRBD2. This CDR3 contains 14 residues. CDR1 MDHEN and CDR2 SYDVKM come from the germline V gene. The V segment lost 6 bases and the J segment 15 bases; nucleotides outside the gene matches: 12.

The V gene is TRBV29-1, the J gene TRBJ2-3; no clear D. Between the trimmed V and J ends, which lost 3 bases and 4 bases, there was a span of 20 bases. Germline V gene sequence: CDR1 SQVTM, CDR2 ANQGSEA. The CDR3 is 16 residues long. CDR3 region: CSVDRLSQRVSDTQYF. CDR3 DNA sequence: TGCAGCGTTGATAGACTGTCACAACGGGTATCAGATACGCAGTATTTT.

The chain carries TRBV5-1 and TRBJ1-2; possibly TRBD1 for D (6 bases). The V gene lost 1 base and the J gene lost 5 bases, with 9 bases spanning the gap. The CDR3 is made up of 13 amino acids. Germline loops: CDR1 SGHRS, CDR2 YFSETQ. For the CDR3, the DNA is TGCGCCAGCAGCTTGAACAGGGATTATGGCTACACCTTC. The encoded protein is CASSLNRDYGYTF.

V is TRBV5-6 and J is TRBJ1-2; D gene uncertain. Germline V gene sequence: CDR1 SGHDT, CDR2 YYEEEE. The CDR3 consists of 14 residues. V gave up 1 base and J gave up 1 base, with 8 bases separating them. This chain's CDR3 is CASSLRSRNYGYTF. DNA of the CDR3: TGTGCCAGCAGCTTGAGAAGCCGTAACTATGGCTACACCTTC.

The genes are TRBV2 and TRBJ1-4; tentative D call: TRBD1 (5 bases). CDR1 is SNHLY, CDR2 FYNNEI, per germline. The CDR3 is 15 residues long. The germline V and J ends were trimmed by 6 bases and 6 bases, with 17 bases remaining between them. As DNA, the CDR3 is TGTGCCAGCAGAAGCCGGGCCCTCAGGGATGAAAAACTGTTTTTT. Protein: CASRSRALRDEKLFF.

The table lists this clone with a few counts. This chain uses TRBV19 with TRBJ2-2; D is perhaps TRBD1 (6 bases). Germline CDR1 and CDR2: LNHDA and SQIVND (reference sequence). Between the trimmed V and J ends, which lost 5 bases and 4 bases, there was a span of 14 bases. The CDR3 covers 15 residues. The CDR3 bases are TGTGCCAGTAGTCCCGGGACATCGGCCACCGGGGAGCTGTTTTTT. It is translated as CASSPGTSATGELFF.

The chain joins TRBV28 to TRBJ2-7; D unresolved. The CDR3 loop spans 17 amino acids. The V gene lost 7 bases and the J gene lost 2 bases, with 24 bases spanning the gap. Germline V lookup: CDR1 MDHEN, CDR2 SYDVKM. The DNA for the CDR3 is TGTGCCAGCATCACACAAGTGCAAGGAAGCGAAGCCTACGAGCAGTACTTC. It specifies CASITQVQGSEAYEQYF.

The V gene is TRBV7-2, the J gene TRBJ1-3, with D perhaps matching TRBD1 (6 bases). V gave up 2 bases and J gave up 5 bases, with 10 bases separating them. Germline CDR1 reads SGHTA; CDR2 reads FQGNSA. The CDR3 totals 14 residues. CDR3 DNA: TGTGCCAGCAGCTTACACCGGGACAGAAACACCATATATTTT. Translation gives CASSLHRDRNTIYF.

This sequence joins TRBV3-1 (or the pseudogene TRBV3-2) and TRBJ1-4; 9 bases agree with TRBD1. The CDR3 covers 16 residues. Per germline, CDR1 LGHDT and CDR2 YNNKEL (reference sequence). V shed 4 bases, J shed 3 bases, and the junction held 6 bases outside the gene matches. CDR3 nucleotides: TGTGCCAGCAGCCGACAGGGGGGAGCTGCTAATGAAAAACTGTTTTTT. Its translation is CASSRQGGAANEKLFF.

CDR3 in amino acids: CATSAGQGYGYTF. The CDR3 DNA sequence: TGTGCCACCAGCGCGGGACAGGGGTATGGCTACACCTTC. The gene calls are TRBV24-1 and TRBJ1-2; 10 bases are a match to TRBD1. This CDR3 spans 13 amino acids. With 7 bases clipped from V and 5 bases from J, the junction kept 3 bases outside the gene matches. Germline V gene data show CDR1 as KGHDR and CDR2 as SFDVKD.

This chain uses TRBV6-5 with TRBJ1-1; D call uncertain. The germline CDR1 and CDR2 sequences are MNHEY and SVGAGI. Trimming removed 6 bases at V and 4 bases at J, with 9 bases between. This CDR3 has 12 amino acids. This CDR3 reads CASSARRTEAFF. For the CDR3, the DNA is TGTGCCAGCAGCGCTAGACGCACTGAAGCTTTCTTT.

V and J are TRBV7-8 and TRBJ1-5; D uncertain. V lost 2 bases to trimming and J lost 6 bases, with 14 bases between them. Germline V lookup: CDR1 SGHVS, CDR2 FQNEAQ. This CDR3 region has 15 residues. The CDR3 loop is CASSLSAVGSQPQHF. DNA of the CDR3: TGTGCCAGCAGCTTATCCGCAGTCGGGTCTCAGCCCCAGCATTTT. The variable domain in full, with the rest retrieved from reference TRBV7-8 and TRBJ1-5, is GAGVSQSPRYKVAKRGQDVALRCDPISGHVSLFWYQQALGQGPEFLTYFQNEAQLDKSGLPSDRFFAERPEGSVSTLKIQRTQQEDSAVYLCASSLSAVGSQPQHFGDGTRLSIL.

The rearrangement joins TRBV5-5 to TRBJ2-3; possible D gene TRBD2, 6 bases. V lost 3 bases, J lost 5 bases, and 10 bases lay in between. Germline CDR1 reads SGHKS; CDR2 reads YYEKEE (reference sequence). The CDR3 covers 13 residues. The CDR3 DNA sequence: TGTGCCAGCAGCTCCGGAGGGGTAGATACGCAGTATTTT. Translated: CASSSGGVDTQYF.

This chain links TRBV18 with TRBJ1-1; TRBD1 is a possible D gene (6 bases). Trimming removed 2 bases at V and 5 bases at J, with 9 bases between. Germline values: CDR1 KGHSH, CDR2 LQKENI. The CDR3 has 13 residues. CDR3 region: CASSPDRSTEAFF. The CDR3 bases are TGTGCCAGCTCACCAGACAGGTCGACTGAAGCTTTCTTT.

This clone was picked up a small number of times. The chain is built from TRBV29-1 and TRBJ1-1; tentative D call: TRBD1 (6 bases). With 7 bases removed from V and 0 bases from J, the gap between germline ends came to 18 bases. Germline CDR1 SQVTM, CDR2 ANQGSEA. The CDR3 totals 15 residues. CDR3: CSAVGRGSLNTEAFF. The CDR3 bases are TGCAGCGCTGTGGGCAGGGGAAGTCTGAACACTGAAGCTTTCTTT.

Of note for this clone: Other DNA sequences in this specimen translate into the identical CDR3. The V gene is TRBV7-9, the J gene TRBJ2-1; the D is unclear. There are 11 residues in the CDR3. V lost 0 bases and J 10 bases, leaving 4 bases between the germline ends. Germline V lookup: CDR1 SEHNR, CDR2 FQNEAQ (reference sequence). The chain's CDR3 is CASSLAREQFF. The CDR3 DNA follows: TGTGCCAGCAGCTTAGCCAGGGAGCAGTTCTTC.

V and J are TRBV7-8 and TRBJ2-1, with 8 bases matching TRBD2. Germline CDR1 SGHVS, CDR2 FQNEAQ. Unmatched junction bases numbered 9, after V lost 4 bases and J lost 4 bases. This CDR3 comprises 16 residues. The CDR3 sequence: CASSSHKSGGYNEQFF. The CDR3 nucleotides read TGTGCCAGCAGCTCCCATAAAAGCGGGGGTTACAATGAGCAGTTCTTC.

The V gene is TRBV28, the J gene TRBJ2-1; TRBD1 might be the D (5 bases). The CDR3 has 15 amino acids. V was clipped by 8 bases and J by 4 bases, with 18 bases between them. Germline-derived CDR1 and CDR2 are MDHEN and SYDVKM. The CDR3 DNA sequence: TGTGCCAGCGGTGAAACAGGCTCCCAATACAATGAGCAGTTCTTC. Residues: CASGETGSQYNEQFF.

The genes are TRBV7-3 and TRBJ1-1, with 8 bases identical to TRBD1. Germline V gene lookup returns CDR1 SGHTA and CDR2 FQGTGA. The CDR3 has 17 amino acids. Trimming cost V 1 base and J 2 bases; bases outside gene matches: 9. This chain's CDR3 is CASSLMNRGKGNTEAFF. The CDR3 DNA sequence: TGTGCCAGCAGCTTAATGAACAGGGGGAAGGGAAACACTGAAGCTTTCTTT.

The V and J genes are TRBV24-1 and TRBJ2-1, with 14 bases that match TRBD2. The CDR3 consists of 18 residues. The germline V gene has CDR1 KGHDR and CDR2 SFDVKD. The V and J ends lost 6 bases and 4 bases, in that order; junction bases with no gene match: 10. CDR3 sequence (DNA): TGTGCCACCAGTCCAGGGACTAGCGGGGGCTCAAGGTACAATGAGCAGTTCTTC. Translating gives CATSPGTSGGSRYNEQFF.

The chain carries TRBV9 and TRBJ1-6; perhaps TRBD1 as D (5 bases). V lost 3 bases and J 9 bases, leaving 10 bases between the germline ends. This CDR3 spans 13 amino acids. Germline V gene data show CDR1 as SGDLS and CDR2 as YYNGEE. CDR3 nucleotide sequence: TGTGCCAGCAGCGGGGGCAGGGTTTCACCCCTCCACTTT. Its protein product is CASSGGRVSPLHF.

The V and J genes are TRBV7-2 and TRBJ1-5, with D unresolved. Germline-derived CDR1 and CDR2 are SGHTA and FQGNSA. This CDR3 has 15 amino acids. V was shortened by 1 base and J by 0 bases, with 7 bases between the two germline ends. CDR3 sequence (DNA): TGTGCCAGCAGCTTAGACGGTTATAGCAATCAGCCCCAGCATTTT. It is translated as CASSLDGYSNQPQHF.